One and the same sample provided the 25 T cell receptor beta chains below, sequenced in a study of control samples from healthy donors and cancer patients (TCRdb year 2020). Library preparation was by the immunoSEQ multiplex PCR assay. TCRdb retrieved this table from immuneACCESS and kept in-frame rearrangements only. Not all clones are present; in checked studies, unresolved V genes account for under half, and no reason is known for the remainder. The sample yields 190,000 or so clones; 90% to 95% were counted once. The ten largest account for more than 1.1% of the sample. The source material was blood. These receptors all come from a man younger than 35 in good health.

The genes are TRBV7-3 and TRBJ2-2; 9 nucleotides line up with TRBD1. Germline V gene lookup returns CDR1 SGHTA and CDR2 FQGTGA. Trimming removed 5 bases from V and 4 bases from J; junction bases left unmatched: 8. This CDR3 has 16 amino acids. CDR3 in DNA: TGTGCCAGCAGCCCTAGGACAGGGGTGGCCACCGGGGAGCTGTTTTTT. This sequence encodes CASSPRTGVATGELFF.

V is TRBV6-1 and J is TRBJ2-1; 11 bases match TRBD2. J gave up 1 base and V 4 bases, and 9 bases lay outside the gene matches. The germline CDR1 and CDR2 sequences are MNHNS and SASEGT. This CDR3 contains 18 residues. CDR3 sequence (DNA): TGTGCCAGCAGTGGCTATAGCGGGGGGGCTGCTTCCTACAATGAGCAGTTCTTC. Translation gives CASSGYSGGAASYNEQFF.

CDR3 protein: CASSPGQGRDEQYF. CDR3 in DNA: TGCGCCAGCAGCCCCGGACAGGGCCGCGACGAGCAGTACTTC. The chain employs TRBV4-1 and TRBJ2-7, with 8 bases fitting TRBD1. Losses at the gene ends were 4 bases for V and 5 bases for J; bases not matched to a gene: 7. Germline V gives CDR1 MGHRA, CDR2 YSYEKL. This CDR3 has 14 amino acids.

The chain couples TRBV29-1 to TRBJ1-5; D is unresolved. The germline gives CDR1 SQVTM, CDR2 ANQGSEA. This CDR3 region has 13 residues. CDR3 in amino acids: CSFRDDSNQPQHF. The CDR3 region has the DNA TGCAGTTTCCGGGATGATAGCAATCAGCCCCAGCATTTT.

This chain uses TRBV14 with TRBJ2-1; 7 bases line up with TRBD1. Per the germline V gene, CDR1 is SGHDN and CDR2 is FVKESK. V was pared by 6 bases and J by 8 bases, with 16 bases of the junction left unmatched. The CDR3 sequence is 16 residues long. CDR3 bases: TGTGCCAGCAGAGAGACCGGGACAGAAGTCGGCCATGAGCAGTTCTTC. This translates into CASRETGTEVGHEQFF.

This sequence joins TRBV3-1 (or the pseudogene TRBV3-2) and TRBJ2-7, with 9 bases lining up with TRBD1. From germline, CDR1 is LGHDT and CDR2 YNNKEL (reference sequence). The V segment lost 1 base and the J segment 2 bases; nucleotides outside the gene matches: 0. CDR3 length: 14 amino acids. The CDR3 DNA sequence: TGTGCCAGCAGCCAAGGGACAGGGGCCTACGAGCAGTACTTC. The encoded protein is CASSQGTGAYEQYF.

The chain employs TRBV5-4 and TRBJ2-1; TRBD2 aligns across 10 bases. Looked up from germline, CDR1 is SGHNT and CDR2 is YYREEE (reference sequence). V dropped 8 bases and J dropped 5; count of bases not matched to a gene: 10. CDR3 length equals 15 residues. CDR3 bases: TGTGCCAGTACTCAGCGGGGGGGGCTAAACAATGAGCAGTTCTTC. Protein sequence: CASTQRGGLNNEQFF.

The chain recombines TRBV28 with TRBJ1-4; possible D gene TRBD1, 5 bases. The CDR3 loop spans 13 amino acids. V was trimmed by 7 bases and J by 5 bases, leaving 11 bases between them. The germline gives CDR1 MDHEN, CDR2 SYDVKM. Here the CDR3 DNA reads TGTGCCAGCAAAGGGGCAGTGAATGAAAAACTGTTTTTT. Translating it yields CASKGAVNEKLFF.

The sample holds one count of this clone. The gene calls are TRBV3-1 (or the pseudogene TRBV3-2) and TRBJ1-2; TRBD1 is a possible D gene (5 bases). V gave up 0 bases and J gave up 8 bases, with 16 bases separating them. The CDR3 loop spans 15 amino acids. CDR1 and CDR2 from the germline V gene are LGHDT and YNNKEL (reference sequence). CDR3 nucleotide sequence: TGTGCCAGCAGCCAAGAATTCGGGCGGACACAAGGCTACACCTTC. As protein: CASSQEFGRTQGYTF.

V and J are TRBV28 and TRBJ2-7, with 8 bases identical to TRBD1. Per the germline V gene, CDR1 is MDHEN and CDR2 is SYDVKM. Germline trimming cut 5 bases from V and 1 base from J; bases unmatched to any gene: 4. CDR3 size: 14 residues. CDR3 protein: CASSKTGASYEQYF. CDR3 DNA: TGTGCCAGCAGTAAGACAGGGGCTTCCTACGAGCAGTACTTC.

The gene calls are TRBV2 and TRBJ2-5, with D hard to call. The germline V and J ends were trimmed by 7 bases and 5 bases, with 11 bases remaining between them. In germline, CDR1 is SNHLY, CDR2 FYNNEI. This CDR3 is built from 12 residues. The CDR3 nucleotides are TGTGCCAGCACGGATCGTCTTGAGACCCAGTACTTC. Amino acid sequence: CASTDRLETQYF.

The chain couples TRBV27 to TRBJ1-5; tentative D call: TRBD1 (6 bases). The CDR3 consists of 14 residues. In germline, CDR1 is MNHEY, CDR2 SMNVEV (reference sequence). The V end was cut by 6 bases, the J end by 2 bases, with 11 bases between. This CDR3 reads CASSPGHGNQPQHF. For the CDR3, the DNA is TGTGCCAGCAGCCCGGGACACGGCAATCAGCCCCAGCATTTT.

This clone was seen only once. The chain uses TRBV9 and TRBJ2-3; D possibly corresponds to TRBD2 (7 bases). The CDR3 contains 15 residues. With 2 bases removed from V and 0 bases from J, the gap between germline ends came to 10 bases. The germline gives CDR1 SGDLS, CDR2 YYNGEE. The CDR3 is CASSVGGASTDTQYF. In DNA, the CDR3 is TGTGCCAGCAGCGTTGGGGGGGCCAGCACAGATACGCAGTATTTT.

For this clone: At the DNA level, this CDR3 is encoded by other sequences in the same sample as well. The J gene is TRBJ2-5, the V gene TRBV18; D unresolved. The CDR3 is made up of 11 amino acids. The germline V gene has CDR1 KGHSH and CDR2 LQKENI. V gave up 2 bases and J gave up 3 bases, with 1 base separating them. The DNA of the CDR3 is TGTGCCAGCTCACCAGAAGAGACCCAGTACTTC. This codes for CASSPEETQYF. Together with reference TRBV18 and TRBJ2-5, the CDR3 gives the full variable domain: NAGVMQNPRHLVRRRGQEARLRCSPMKGHSHVYWYRQLPEEGLKFMVYLQKENIIDESGMPKERFSAEFPKEGPSILRIQQVVRGDSAAYFCASSPEETQYFGPGTRLLVL.

The V gene is TRBV6-1, the J gene TRBJ1-6; 9 nucleotides match TRBD1. The length of the CDR3 is 15 residues. V dropped 2 bases and J dropped 8; count of bases not matched to a gene: 4. Germline CDR1 and CDR2: MNHNS and SASEGT. The CDR3 loop is CASSESTGGHSPLHF. CDR3 nucleotides: TGTGCCAGCAGTGAATCGACAGGGGGACATTCACCCCTCCACTTT.

This clone is a singleton in its sample. CDR3 in amino acids: CASRVDSRPAGAFF. In DNA form, the CDR3 reads TGTGCCAGTAGGGTGGACTCCCGGCCTGCTGGAGCTTTCTTT. The chain carries TRBV19 and TRBJ1-1; D gene uncertain. The V gene lost 6 bases and the J gene lost 10 bases, with 21 bases spanning the gap. The CDR3 has 14 amino acids. CDR1 LNHDA and CDR2 SQIVND come from the germline V gene (reference sequence).

The chain has TRBV10-2 and TRBJ2-7; D gene unclear. V was trimmed by 6 bases and J by 1 base, leaving 13 bases between them. Germline assignment: CDR1 WSHSY and CDR2 SAAADI. The CDR3 is 14 residues long. The CDR3: CASRKGIISYEQYF. The DNA of the CDR3 is TGCGCCAGCAGGAAAGGGATAATATCCTACGAGCAGTACTTC.

This clone was counted between two and nine times. CDR3 nucleotides: TGTGCCAGCAGCGTAATGGGGGCGAAAGATACGCAGTATTTT. The encoded protein is CASSVMGAKDTQYF. The V gene is TRBV9, the J gene TRBJ2-3; D is perhaps TRBD1 (6 bases). CDR1 and CDR2 (germline): SGDLS, YYNGEE. V lost 1 base to trimming and J lost 5 bases, with 11 bases between them. The CDR3 has 14 residues.

This chain links TRBV5-1 with TRBJ2-1; possibly TRBD1 for D (5 bases). The CDR3 extends over 16 amino acids. Trimming cost V 2 bases and J 3 bases, with 15 bases left between them. Germline V gene data show CDR1 as SGHRS and CDR2 as YFSETQ. In DNA form, the CDR3 reads TGCGCCAGCAGCTTAGAAATCATAAGGGGCTACAATGAGCAGTTCTTC. This sequence encodes CASSLEIIRGYNEQFF.

The rearrangement uses TRBV5-1 and TRBJ2-1; D unclear. CDR1 SGHRS and CDR2 YFSETQ come from the germline V gene. The CDR3 length is 13 residues. Trimming cost V 0 bases and J 4 bases, with 5 bases left between them. The CDR3 DNA follows: TGCGCCAGCAGCTTGGACAGTTACAATGAGCAGTTCTTC. Translating gives CASSLDSYNEQFF.

CDR3 nucleotide sequence: TGTGCCAGCAGTTTTCCTGGGAGCCTCGGCAAAAACATTCAGTACTTC. This codes for CASSFPGSLGKNIQYF. The rearrangement uses TRBV28 and TRBJ2-4, with a weak D call TRBD2 (5 bases). V lost 3 bases and J lost 3, with 15 bases in between. Germline lookup yields CDR1 MDHEN and CDR2 SYDVKM. The CDR3 has 16 amino acids.

DNA for the CDR3: TGTGCCAGCAGACGGGACAGTGAACGAGCTTTCTTT. It specifies CASRRDSERAFF. The chain couples TRBV6-1 to TRBJ1-1; 7 bases line up with TRBD1. CDR3 length: 12 residues. J was trimmed by 10 bases and V by 6 bases; bases with no gene match: 8. Germline CDR1 MNHNS, CDR2 SASEGT.

The chain recombines TRBV5-6 with TRBJ1-6; 10 bases fit TRBD1. This CDR3 has 15 amino acids. The germline V gene encodes CDR1 SGHDT and CDR2 YYEEEE. The junction had 4 bases not matched to a gene; V was cut back by 5 bases and J by 5 bases. CDR3 nucleotides: TGTGCCAGCAGTTGGGGGACAGGGGATAATTCACCCCTCCACTTT. Translated, it gives CASSWGTGDNSPLHF.

The chain joins TRBV19 to TRBJ2-2; D is unresolved. The germline V gene has CDR1 LNHDA and CDR2 SQIVND (reference sequence). The V gene lost 8 bases and the J gene lost 0 bases, with 10 bases spanning the gap. The CDR3 is 14 amino acids. CDR3 sequence: CASSLRTNTGELFF. For the CDR3, the DNA is TGTGCCAGTTCCCTAAGGACGAACACCGGGGAGCTGTTTTTT.

The chain recombines TRBV30 with TRBJ2-5; TRBD1 is a possible D gene (8 bases). This CDR3 contains 17 residues. The V end lost 3 bases, the J end lost 0 bases, and 20 bases lay between the germline ends. In germline, CDR1 is GTSNPN, CDR2 SVGIG (reference sequence). As DNA, the CDR3 is TGTGCCTGGAGCGGAGGACAGGGACTATCGTACCAAGAGACCCAGTACTTC. This gives the protein CAWSGGQGLSYQETQYF.